This T cell receptor (beta chain) was recorded in a study of control samples from healthy donors and cancer patients (dated by TCRdb to 2020 to 2022). The CDR3 goes from the cysteine to the phenylalanine over 14 residues. The sequence is cut down to CDR3 DNA, 42 bases in frame from base 1. Trimming costs V 5 bases and J 5 bases, and their ends lie 14 bases apart. As encoded in the germline V gene, CDR1 is SGHRS while CDR2 is YFSETQ. Library creation used the immunoSEQ multiplex PCR assay. TCRdb limited this immuneACCESS table to in-frame rearrangements with V and J called. A share of clones is missing; checked studies link under half to unresolved V genes, and the rest is unexplained. Recorded for this sample are some 130,000 clones; about 92% of them occurred a single time. 1.5% to 2% of the sample rests with the top ten. A remark on this clone: No antigen is known for it. No clone much larger than this one lies a single base away; base qualities are absent.

The chain couples TRBV5-1 to TRBJ1-5; the D gene lacks a confident call. The sequencing input was PBMCs. The TCR originated in a man over 45 with head and neck cancer. The CDR3 here reads CASREARMDQPQHF. The nucleotide sequence is given as TGCGCCAGCAGGGAGGCCAGGATGGATCAGCCCCAGCATTTT.